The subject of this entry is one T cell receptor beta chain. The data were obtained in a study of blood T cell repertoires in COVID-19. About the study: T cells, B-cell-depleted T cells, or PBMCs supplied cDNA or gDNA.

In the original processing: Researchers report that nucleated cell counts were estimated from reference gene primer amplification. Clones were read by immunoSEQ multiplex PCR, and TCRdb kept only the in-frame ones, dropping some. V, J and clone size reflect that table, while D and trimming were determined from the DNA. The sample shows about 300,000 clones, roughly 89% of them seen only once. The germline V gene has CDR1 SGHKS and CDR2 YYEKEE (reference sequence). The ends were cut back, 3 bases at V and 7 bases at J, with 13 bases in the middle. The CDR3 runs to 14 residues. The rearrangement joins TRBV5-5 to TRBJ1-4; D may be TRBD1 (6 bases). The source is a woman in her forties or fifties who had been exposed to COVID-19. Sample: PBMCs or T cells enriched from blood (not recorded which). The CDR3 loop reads CASSWLQGGEKLFF. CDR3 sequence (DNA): TGTGCCAGCAGCTGGTTACAGGGTGGTGAAAAACTGTTTTTT.